This T cell receptor (beta chain) is from a study of T cell changes during pregnancy in multiple sclerosis. CDR3 size: 13 residues. From germline, CDR1 is SGHNT and CDR2 YYREEE (reference sequence). The V segment lost 1 base and the J segment 7 bases; nucleotides outside the gene matches: 5. Sequencing used immunoSEQ multiplex PCR; TCRdb keeps in-frame clones, though not all of them. Counted here are approximately 71,000 clones, around nine tenths occurring once; the ten biggest clones make up approximately 1.1%. The sample was peripheral blood, taken in the third trimester of pregnancy. This sequence joins TRBV5-4 and TRBJ2-7; TRBD2 agrees at 7 bases. This clonotype was sampled from a female donor with multiple sclerosis, enrolled in a pregnancy study. CDR3 sequence: CASSLTTSSEQYF. CDR3 sequence (DNA): TGTGCCAGCAGCTTGACGACTAGCAGTGAGCAGTACTTC.